The 30 T cell receptor beta chains in this list originate from one sample, sequenced in a study of OX40 agonist ivuxolimab in advanced cancers. Profiling relied on immunoSEQ multiplex PCR, and the TCRdb table lists in-frame clones only, not all of them. The sample carries about 97,000 clones, about nine tenths recorded once. The material sequenced was CD4+ or CD8+ T cells sorted from blood, taken in a trial of the OX40 agonist ivuxolimab. The receptors were sampled from an adult with an advanced solid tumor such as melanoma, head and neck, liver or kidney cancer.

V and J are TRBV5-1 and TRBJ1-1, with D possibly being TRBD1 (5 bases). Germline V gene data show CDR1 as SGHRS and CDR2 as YFSETQ. The CDR3 spans 13 residues. V lost 7 bases and J 1 base, leaving 11 bases between the germline ends. The CDR3 sequence is CASREGSNTEAFF. The CDR3 DNA follows: TGCGCCAGCCGGGAGGGGTCGAACACTGAAGCTTTCTTT.

The DNA for the CDR3 is TGTGCCAGCAGCTTAGGAGGGTCTGTTAATCAGTTCTTC. It encodes CASSLGGSVNQFF. V is TRBV7-2 and J is TRBJ2-1; possibly TRBD2 for D (5 bases). The CDR3 is made up of 13 amino acids. The germline V gene has CDR1 SGHTA and CDR2 FQGNSA. Trimming took 1 base from V and 13 from J, leaving 14 bases between them.

This CDR3 is CASTPGGGITDTQYF. In DNA, the CDR3 is TGCGCCAGCACTCCGGGCGGGGGGATCACAGATACGCAGTATTTT. This chain uses TRBV5-1 with TRBJ2-3; 8 bases fit TRBD2. Germline V lookup: CDR1 SGHRS, CDR2 YFSETQ. The J segment lost 2 bases and the V segment lost 6 bases, leaving 8 bases of the junction unmatched. The length of the CDR3 is 15 residues. The full variable domain, with the rest looked up from reference TRBV5-1 and TRBJ2-3, is KAGVTQTPRYLIKTRGQQVTLSCSPISGHRSVSWYQQTPGQGLQFLFEYFSETQRNKGNFPGRFSGRQFSNSRSEMNVSTLELGDSALYLCASTPGGGITDTQYFGPGTRLTVL.

This clone was seen once. The genes are TRBV6-5 and TRBJ2-1; D not certain. Trimming removed 4 bases at V and 2 bases at J, with 9 bases between. There are 14 residues in the CDR3. Looked up from germline, CDR1 is MNHEY and CDR2 is SVGAGI. DNA of the CDR3: TGTGCCAGCAGTTTCCACCCCCCCTACAATGAGCAGTTCTTC. Encoded protein: CASSFHPPYNEQFF.

V gene TRBV5-1 combines with J gene TRBJ1-2; D might be TRBD1 (5 bases). Germline V lookup: CDR1 SGHRS, CDR2 YFSETQ. The CDR3 has 13 residues. The V and J ends lost 0 bases and 9 bases respectively, with 12 bases between them. CDR3 sequence: CASSLGGPGSYTF. The CDR3 nucleotides are TGCGCCAGCAGCTTGGGGGGCCCCGGCAGCTACACCTTC.

As regards this clone: A junction boundary mismatches the germline segment, possibly from a read error. The chain uses TRBV18 and TRBJ2-7; tentatively, D is TRBD2 (5 bases). CDR1 and CDR2 (germline): KGHSH, LQKENI. The CDR3 is made up of 15 amino acids. CDR3 nucleotide sequence: TGTGCCAGCTCACCACGGACGGGAAGCTCCTATGAGCAGTACTTC. Protein: CASSPRTGSSYEQYF.

J is TRBJ2-7 and V is TRBV13; 7 bases line up with TRBD2. Looked up from germline, CDR1 is PRHDT and CDR2 is FYEKMQ (reference sequence). The V gene end was trimmed by 3 bases and the J gene end by 2 bases; junction bases not matched to a gene: 7. The CDR3 runs 15 residues. As DNA, the CDR3 is TGTGCCAGCAGCTTTTCCGGGAGGAATACCTACGAGCAGTACTTC. Protein: CASSFSGRNTYEQYF.

The V call is TRBV7-9, the J call TRBJ1-6, with TRBD1 as a possible D gene (6 bases). The CDR3 is made up of 13 amino acids. V lost 4 bases, J lost 10 bases, and 11 bases lay in between. Germline assignment: CDR1 SEHNR and CDR2 FQNEAQ (reference sequence). DNA of the CDR3: TGTGCCAGCAGCTCAGGGGTAGGATCACCCCTCCACTTT. As protein: CASSSGVGSPLHF.

The chain joins TRBV19 to TRBJ1-4; TRBD1 might be the D (5 bases). Germline CDR1 is LNHDA and CDR2 is SQIVND (reference sequence). The length of the CDR3 is 15 residues. V lost 7 bases and J 7 bases, leaving 19 bases between the germline ends. DNA for the CDR3: TGTGCCAGTAATCCCGGGACCGCCGGGGGTGAAAAACTGTTTTTT. It yields the protein CASNPGTAGGEKLFF.

The J gene is TRBJ1-2, the V gene TRBV5-6; no clear D gene. CDR1 and CDR2 (germline): SGHDT, YYEEEE. The CDR3 is 16 residues long. V lost 4 bases and J 1 base, leaving 17 bases between the germline ends. As DNA, the CDR3 is TGTGCCAGCAGCGTTGGAAGCGCCTCCTATAACTATGGCTACACCTTC. Its translation: CASSVGSASYNYGYTF.

This clone appeared a few times. The chain has TRBV2 and TRBJ1-1; D call uncertain. The CDR3 covers 11 residues. V was shortened by 8 bases and J by 6 bases, with 10 bases between the two germline ends. Germline CDR1 is SNHLY and CDR2 is FYNNEI. This CDR3 reads CASVVEAEAFF. The CDR3, as DNA: TGTGCCAGCGTAGTGGAGGCTGAAGCTTTCTTT.

This chain uses TRBV30 with TRBJ1-3; 7 nucleotides match TRBD1. This CDR3 is built from 15 residues. Unmatched junction bases numbered 2, after V lost 0 bases and J lost 0 bases. Germline loops: CDR1 GTSNPN, CDR2 SVGIG (reference sequence). In DNA, the CDR3 is TGTGCCTGGAGTGTACACAGGGGCTCTGGAAACACCATATATTTT. This translates into CAWSVHRGSGNTIYF.

This chain links TRBV27 with TRBJ2-2; D is undetermined. The CDR3 runs 17 residues. CDR1 and CDR2 from the germline V gene are MNHEY and SMNVEV (reference sequence). V was cut by 6 bases and J by 0 bases, with 17 bases left in between. CDR3 nucleotides: TGTGCCAGCAGAACCCGACCCGGCTGGGCGAACACCGGGGAGCTGTTTTTT. Translation: CASRTRPGWANTGELFF.

V is TRBV11-3 and J is TRBJ1-1, with D uncertain. The CDR3 has 15 amino acids. V lost 0 bases and J lost 0, with 8 bases in between. Germline V CDR1 and CDR2: SGHNT, YENEEA. The DNA of the CDR3 is TGTGCCAGCAGCTTAGATGGTAGGGTGAACACTGAAGCTTTCTTT. Protein sequence: CASSLDGRVNTEAFF.

This chain uses TRBV30 with TRBJ2-3; TRBD2 aligns across 8 bases. CDR1 is GTSNPN and CDR2 is SVGIG in the germline V gene (reference sequence). The CDR3 has 14 residues. V shed 2 bases and J 3 bases; nucleotides not matched to a gene: 4. The CDR3 coding sequence is TGTGCCTGGAGTCGGGGGGGTGAGACAGATACGCAGTATTTT. The encoded protein is CAWSRGGETDTQYF.

The rearrangement joins TRBV20-1 to TRBJ2-1, with D hard to call. The CDR3 consists of 10 residues. The germline CDR1 and CDR2 sequences are DFQATT and SNEGSKA (reference sequence). V dropped 5 bases and J dropped 7 bases, with 6 bases sitting between them. CDR3 coding DNA: TGCAGTGCTGTGGGGAATGAGCAGTTCTTC. This translates into CSAVGNEQFF.

The CDR3 nucleotides are TGTGCCAGCAGTCGGAATGGCTACACCTTC. Its protein product is CASSRNGYTF. The gene calls are TRBV2 and TRBJ1-2; D uncertain. Germline-derived CDR1 and CDR2 are SNHLY and FYNNEI. The length of the CDR3 is 10 residues. Trimming shortened V by 5 bases and J by 6 bases, and 4 bases separated the two germline ends. Based on the CDR3 plus reference TRBV2 and TRBJ1-2, the full variable domain is EPEVTQTPSHQVTQMGQEVILRCVPISNHLYFYWYRQILGQKVEFLVSFYNNEISEKSEIFDDQFSVERPDGSNFTLKIRSTKLEDSAMYFCASSRNGYTFGSGTRLTVV.

V usage is TRBV11-3 and J usage is TRBJ2-3; D uncertain. The CDR3 consists of 13 residues. CDR1 is SGHNT and CDR2 is YENEEA in the germline V gene. V was clipped by 6 bases and J by 2 bases, with 9 bases between them. The chain's CDR3 is CASSHDHTDTQYF. The CDR3 DNA is TGTGCCAGCAGTCATGACCACACAGATACGCAGTATTTT.

The genes are TRBV5-6 and TRBJ1-4; 9 bases align to TRBD1. Germline trimming cut 5 bases from V and 3 bases from J; bases unmatched to any gene: 14. The V gene's germline CDR1 is SGHDT and CDR2 YYEEEE. The length of the CDR3 is 18 residues. The CDR3 DNA is TGTGCCAGCAGACGCAGATTAACAGGGGGCGAGTCTAATGAAAAACTGTTTTTT. Translation: CASRRRLTGGESNEKLFF.

This clone showed up just once. The CDR3 loop reads CASSEMREGHGGNEQFF. CDR3 nucleotides: TGTGCCAGCAGTGAAATGCGGGAGGGCCACGGGGGCAATGAGCAGTTCTTC. This rearrangement joins TRBV6-1 to TRBJ2-1, with 9 bases that match TRBD2. Germline-derived CDR1 and CDR2 are MNHNS and SASEGT. This CDR3 is built from 17 residues. V gave up 2 bases and J gave up 6 bases; unmatched junction bases: 11.

V is TRBV11-3 and J is TRBJ2-6, with D unresolved. The CDR3 has 15 residues. Trimming pared 5 bases from V and 4 bases from J, leaving 12 bases between. Germline V gene sequence: CDR1 SGHNT, CDR2 YENEEA. The CDR3 loop reads CASSPVLGGANVLTF. CDR3 bases: TGTGCCAGCAGCCCAGTGTTAGGAGGGGCCAACGTCCTGACTTTC.

This chain uses TRBV7-2 with TRBJ1-4; no clear D gene. From germline, CDR1 is SGHTA and CDR2 FQGNSA. The V end lost 3 bases, the J end lost 8 bases, and 16 bases lay between the germline ends. This CDR3 comprises 15 residues. The CDR3 DNA is TGTGCCAGCAGCTTCCGATCGCTATCCAGAGAAAAACTGTTTTTT. Translation: CASSFRSLSREKLFF.

This chain links TRBV18 with TRBJ1-5; TRBD1 matches at 10 bases. The germline gives CDR1 KGHSH, CDR2 LQKENI. CDR3 length equals 17 residues. V was pared by 5 bases and J by 4 bases, with 11 bases of the junction left unmatched. CDR3 region: CASSLPGQGTLNQPQHF. DNA of the CDR3: TGTGCCAGCTCATTACCGGGACAGGGGACTCTTAATCAGCCCCAGCATTTT.

The chain links TRBV30 to TRBJ2-3; 9 bases fit TRBD2. There are 16 residues in the CDR3. V lost 0 bases and J lost 2; bases outside the gene matches: 6. Germline CDR1 GTSNPN, CDR2 SVGIG (reference sequence). CDR3 in amino acids: CAWSVGTSRFTDTQYF. As DNA, the CDR3 is TGTGCCTGGAGTGTAGGGACTAGCAGATTCACAGATACGCAGTATTTT.

The chain joins TRBV2 to TRBJ1-4; unclear D gene. The CDR3 runs 16 residues. Germline CDR1 SNHLY, CDR2 FYNNEI. Deletions cut 6 bases from V and 3 bases from J, with 17 bases between. In DNA form, the CDR3 reads TGTGCCAGCAGAACCCTAGGTGGAGTCCCTAATGAAAAACTGTTTTTT. This codes for CASRTLGGVPNEKLFF.

Remarks on this clone: Relative to the germline gene, one junction end is altered; a read error may explain this. The CDR3 DNA sequence: TGTGCTAGCAGCCCAGGGTTGACTAGCGGGGGCACCGGGGAGCTGTTTTTT. Residues: CASSPGLTSGGTGELFF. The chain carries TRBV7-7 and TRBJ2-2; 12 bases are a match to TRBD2. Germline V gene lookup returns CDR1 SSHAT and CDR2 FNYEAQ (reference sequence). The length of the CDR3 is 17 residues.

The chain has TRBV6-6 and TRBJ1-4; D may be TRBD1 (5 bases). The CDR3 spans 15 residues. In germline, CDR1 is MNHNY, CDR2 SVGAGI (reference sequence). The ends were cut back, 2 bases at V and 8 bases at J, with 15 bases in the middle. The CDR3 region has the DNA TGTGCCAGCAGTTACAGGGGCAGCCAGATAGAAAAACTGTTTTTT. It specifies CASSYRGSQIEKLFF.

Here the CDR3 DNA reads TGTGCCTGGAGTGTGGGGGCGCGGGGCTACACCTTC. Translation: CAWSVGARGYTF. The rearrangement links TRBV30 to TRBJ1-2, with D maybe TRBD1 (6 bases). V was shortened by 0 bases and J by 8 bases, with 10 bases between the two germline ends. CDR1 GTSNPN and CDR2 SVGIG come from the germline V gene (reference sequence). This CDR3 is 12 amino acids long.

This chain joins TRBV2 and TRBJ2-5; no definite D call. Trimming removed 7 bases from V and 0 bases from J, with 6 bases in between. The CDR3 sequence is 12 residues long. The germline gives CDR1 SNHLY, CDR2 FYNNEI. The CDR3 region has the DNA TGTGCCAGCAATACACACCAAGAGACCCAGTACTTC. This codes for CASNTHQETQYF. The full variable domain, rest sourced from reference TRBV2 and TRBJ2-5, is EPEVTQTPSHQVTQMGQEVILRCVPISNHLYFYWYRQILGQKVEFLVSFYNNEISEKSEIFDDQFSVERPDGSNFTLKIRSTKLEDSAMYFCASNTHQETQYFGPGTRLLVL.

V and J are TRBV18 and TRBJ2-7; D gene uncertain. Trimming took 3 bases from V and 1 from J, leaving 4 bases between them. Germline V gene lookup returns CDR1 KGHSH and CDR2 LQKENI. The CDR3 is made up of 12 amino acids. The CDR3 here is CASSPQSYEQYF. Written as DNA, the CDR3 is TGTGCCAGCTCACCCCAATCCTACGAGCAGTACTTC. Filled out from reference TRBV18 and TRBJ2-7, the complete variable domain reads NAGVMQNPRHLVRRRGQEARLRCSPMKGHSHVYWYRQLPEEGLKFMVYLQKENIIDESGMPKERFSAEFPKEGPSILRIQQVVRGDSAAYFCASSPQSYEQYFGPGTRLTVT.